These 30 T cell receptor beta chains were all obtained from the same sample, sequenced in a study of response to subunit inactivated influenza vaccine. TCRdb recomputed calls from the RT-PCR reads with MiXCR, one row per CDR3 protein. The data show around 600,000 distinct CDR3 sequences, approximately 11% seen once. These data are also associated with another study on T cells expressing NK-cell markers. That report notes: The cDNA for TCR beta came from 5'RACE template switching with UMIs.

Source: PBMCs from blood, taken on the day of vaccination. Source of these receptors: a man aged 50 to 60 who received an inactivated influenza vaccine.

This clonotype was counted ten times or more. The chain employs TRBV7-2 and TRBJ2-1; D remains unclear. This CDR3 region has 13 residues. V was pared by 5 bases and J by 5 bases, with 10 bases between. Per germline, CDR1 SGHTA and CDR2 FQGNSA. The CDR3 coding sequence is TGTGCCAGCAGCCCTCTTGGCCACAATGAGCAGTTCTTC. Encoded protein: CASSPLGHNEQFF.

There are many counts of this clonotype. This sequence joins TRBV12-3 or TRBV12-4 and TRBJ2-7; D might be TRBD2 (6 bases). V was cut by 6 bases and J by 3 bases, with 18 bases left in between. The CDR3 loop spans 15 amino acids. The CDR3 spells CASSQGLATYYEQYF. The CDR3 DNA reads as TGTGCCAGCAGCCAAGGCCTAGCGACTTACTACGAGCAGTACTTC.

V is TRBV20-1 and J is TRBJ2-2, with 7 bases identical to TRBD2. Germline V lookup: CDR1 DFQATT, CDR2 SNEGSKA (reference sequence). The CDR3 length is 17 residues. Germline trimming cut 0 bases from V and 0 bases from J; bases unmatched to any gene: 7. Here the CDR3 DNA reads TGCAGTGCTAGAGATATGAGGGCGGGAGCGAACACCGGGGAGCTGTTTTTT. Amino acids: CSARDMRAGANTGELFF.

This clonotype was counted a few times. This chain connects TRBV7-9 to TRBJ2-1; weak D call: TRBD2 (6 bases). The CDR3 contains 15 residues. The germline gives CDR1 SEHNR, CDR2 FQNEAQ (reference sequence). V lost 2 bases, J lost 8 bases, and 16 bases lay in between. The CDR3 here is CASSLLRGQLDEQFF. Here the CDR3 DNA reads TGTGCCAGCAGCTTATTGCGGGGTCAACTCGATGAGCAGTTCTTC.

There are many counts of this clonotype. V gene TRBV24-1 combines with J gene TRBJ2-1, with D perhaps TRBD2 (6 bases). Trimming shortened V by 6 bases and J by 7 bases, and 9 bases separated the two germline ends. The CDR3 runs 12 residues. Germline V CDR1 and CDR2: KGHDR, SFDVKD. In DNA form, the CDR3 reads TGTGCCACCAGTTTGGGGGGTAATGAGCAGTTCTTC. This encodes CATSLGGNEQFF.

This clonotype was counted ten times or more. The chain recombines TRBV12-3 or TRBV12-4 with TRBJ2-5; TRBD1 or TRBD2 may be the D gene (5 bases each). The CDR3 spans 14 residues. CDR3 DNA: TGTGCGAGTACGGGATATGGGGCCCAAGAGACCCAGTACTTC. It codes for CASTGYGAQETQYF.

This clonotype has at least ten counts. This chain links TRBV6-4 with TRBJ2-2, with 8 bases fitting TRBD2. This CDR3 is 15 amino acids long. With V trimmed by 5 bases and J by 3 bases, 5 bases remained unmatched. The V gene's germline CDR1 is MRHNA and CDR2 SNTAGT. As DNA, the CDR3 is TGTGCCAGCAGTCCGGGACTAGGGGACACCGGGGAGCTGTTTTTT. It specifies CASSPGLGDTGELFF.

The CDR3 loop is CASILGKGGTEAFF. The DNA of the CDR3 is TGTGCCAGCATCCTCGGGAAAGGTGGCACTGAAGCTTTCTTT. The rearrangement links TRBV5-6 to TRBJ1-1, with D hard to call. Germline values: CDR1 SGHDT, CDR2 YYEEEE. This CDR3 region has 14 residues. Deletions cut 6 bases from V and 4 bases from J, with 16 bases between. Full variable domain (rest looked up from reference TRBV5-6 and TRBJ1-1): DAGVTQSPTHLIKTRGQQVTLRCSPKSGHDTVSWYQQALGQGPQFIFQYYEEEERQRGNFPDRFSGHQFPNYSSELNVNALLLGDSALYLCASILGKGGTEAFFGQGTRLTVV.

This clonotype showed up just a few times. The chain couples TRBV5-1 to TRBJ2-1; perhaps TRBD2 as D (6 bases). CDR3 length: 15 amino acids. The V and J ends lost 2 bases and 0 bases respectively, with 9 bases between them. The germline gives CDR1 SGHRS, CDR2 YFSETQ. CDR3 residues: CASSFLAISYNEQFF. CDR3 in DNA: TGCGCCAGCAGCTTTCTAGCGATCTCCTACAATGAGCAGTTCTTC. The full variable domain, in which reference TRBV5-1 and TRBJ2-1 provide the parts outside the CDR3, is KAGVTQTPRYLIKTRGQQVTLSCSPISGHRSVSWYQQTPGQGLQFLFEYFSETQRNKGNFPGRFSGRQFSNSRSEMNVSTLELGDSALYLCASSFLAISYNEQFFGPGTRLTVL.

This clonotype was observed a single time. The CDR3 here is CSASGQGVYEQYF. CDR3 DNA: TGCAGTGCTAGCGGACAGGGGGTCTACGAGCAGTACTTC. The chain joins TRBV20-1 to TRBJ2-7; TRBD1 matches at 10 bases. Trimming cost V 3 bases and J 3 bases; bases outside gene matches: 2. The CDR3 has 13 amino acids. Germline V gives CDR1 DFQATT, CDR2 SNEGSKA (reference sequence).

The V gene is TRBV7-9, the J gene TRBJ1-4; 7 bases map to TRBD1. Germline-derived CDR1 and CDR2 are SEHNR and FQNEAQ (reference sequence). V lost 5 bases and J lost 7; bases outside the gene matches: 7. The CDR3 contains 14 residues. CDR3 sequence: CASSPTGQLEKLFF. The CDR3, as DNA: TGTGCCAGCAGCCCGACAGGGCAACTTGAAAAACTGTTTTTT.

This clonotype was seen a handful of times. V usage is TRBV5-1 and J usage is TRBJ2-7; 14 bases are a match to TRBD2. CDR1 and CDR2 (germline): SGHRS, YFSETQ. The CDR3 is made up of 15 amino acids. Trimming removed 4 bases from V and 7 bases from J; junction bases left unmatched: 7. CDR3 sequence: CASSPGLAGAGEQYF. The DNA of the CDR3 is TGCGCCAGCAGCCCGGGACTAGCGGGAGCAGGGGAGCAGTACTTC.

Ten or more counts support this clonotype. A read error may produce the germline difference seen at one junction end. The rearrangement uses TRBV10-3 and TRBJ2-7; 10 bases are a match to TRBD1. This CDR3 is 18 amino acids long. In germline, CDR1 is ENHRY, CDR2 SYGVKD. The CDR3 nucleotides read TGTGCCATCAGTGGGGACAGGGGATTTCTTGTGGGCTCCAACGAGCAGTACTTC. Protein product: CAISGDRGFLVGSNEQYF.

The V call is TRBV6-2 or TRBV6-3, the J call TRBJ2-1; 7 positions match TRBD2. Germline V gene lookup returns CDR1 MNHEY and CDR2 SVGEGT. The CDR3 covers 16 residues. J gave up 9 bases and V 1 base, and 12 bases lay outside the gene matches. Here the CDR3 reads CASSYFFSGRLGEQFF. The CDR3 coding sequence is TGTGCCAGCAGTTACTTCTTTAGCGGGCGCTTGGGTGAGCAGTTCTTC.

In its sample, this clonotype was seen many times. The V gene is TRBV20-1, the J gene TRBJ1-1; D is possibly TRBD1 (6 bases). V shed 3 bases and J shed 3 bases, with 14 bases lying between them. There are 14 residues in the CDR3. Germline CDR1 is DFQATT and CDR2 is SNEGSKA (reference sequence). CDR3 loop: CSARPKGVDTEAFF. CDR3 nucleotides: TGCAGTGCTAGGCCCAAGGGGGTAGACACTGAAGCTTTCTTT.

DNA for the CDR3: TGTGCCAGCAGTTTATATCCCCCAGACAGGGGCTCTGAAGCTTTCTTT. Protein: CASSLYPPDRGSEAFF. The rearrangement joins TRBV28 to TRBJ1-1; 8 nucleotides match TRBD1. Per the germline V gene, CDR1 is MDHEN and CDR2 is SYDVKM. This CDR3 spans 16 amino acids. The V segment lost 1 base and the J segment 6 bases; nucleotides outside the gene matches: 10.

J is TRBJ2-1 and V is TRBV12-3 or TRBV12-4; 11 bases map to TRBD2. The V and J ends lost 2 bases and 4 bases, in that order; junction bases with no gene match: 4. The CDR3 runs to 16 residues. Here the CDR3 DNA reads TGTGCCAGCAGTTTATCCGCTAGCGGGAGGTACAATGAGCAGTTCTTC. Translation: CASSLSASGRYNEQFF.

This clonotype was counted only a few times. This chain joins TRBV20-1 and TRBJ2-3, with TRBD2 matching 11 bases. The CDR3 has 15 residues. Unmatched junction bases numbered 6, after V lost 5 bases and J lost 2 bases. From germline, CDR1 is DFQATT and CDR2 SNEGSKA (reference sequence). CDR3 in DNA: TGCAGTGCTTGGGGACTAGCGGAGGCCACAGATACGCAGTATTTT. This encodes CSAWGLAEATDTQYF.

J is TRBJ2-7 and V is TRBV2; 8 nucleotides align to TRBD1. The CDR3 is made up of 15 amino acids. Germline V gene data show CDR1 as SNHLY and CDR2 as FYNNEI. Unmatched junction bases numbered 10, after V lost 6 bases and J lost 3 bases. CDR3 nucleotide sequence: TGTGCCAGCAGACCCGGGACAGGTCCCTTCTACGAGCAGTACTTC. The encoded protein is CASRPGTGPFYEQYF.

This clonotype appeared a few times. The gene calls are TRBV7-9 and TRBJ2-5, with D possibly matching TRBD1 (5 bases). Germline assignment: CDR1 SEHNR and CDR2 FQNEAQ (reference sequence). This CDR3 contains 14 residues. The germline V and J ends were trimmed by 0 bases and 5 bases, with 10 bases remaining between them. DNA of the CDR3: TGTGCCAGCAGCTTAGCGGGCAGGGCCGAGACCCAGTACTTC. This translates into CASSLAGRAETQYF.

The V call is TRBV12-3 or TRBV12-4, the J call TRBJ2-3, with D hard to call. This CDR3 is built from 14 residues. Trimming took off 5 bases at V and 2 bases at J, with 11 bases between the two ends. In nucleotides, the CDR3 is TGTGCCAGCAGTCGACACCCCATCACAGATACGCAGTATTTT. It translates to CASSRHPITDTQYF.

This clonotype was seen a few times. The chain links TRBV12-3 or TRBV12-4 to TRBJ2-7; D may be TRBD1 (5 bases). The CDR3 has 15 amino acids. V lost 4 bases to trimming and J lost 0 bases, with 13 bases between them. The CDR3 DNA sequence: TGTGCCAGCAGTTCCCGACAGACCTTCTCCTACGAGCAGTACTTC. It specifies CASSSRQTFSYEQYF.

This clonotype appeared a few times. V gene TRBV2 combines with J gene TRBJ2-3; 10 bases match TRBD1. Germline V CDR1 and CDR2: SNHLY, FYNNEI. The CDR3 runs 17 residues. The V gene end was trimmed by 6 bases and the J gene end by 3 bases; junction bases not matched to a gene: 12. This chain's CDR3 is CASRDRLRDRGTDTQYF. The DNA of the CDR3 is TGTGCCAGCAGAGACCGCCTCCGGGACAGGGGTACAGATACGCAGTATTTT.

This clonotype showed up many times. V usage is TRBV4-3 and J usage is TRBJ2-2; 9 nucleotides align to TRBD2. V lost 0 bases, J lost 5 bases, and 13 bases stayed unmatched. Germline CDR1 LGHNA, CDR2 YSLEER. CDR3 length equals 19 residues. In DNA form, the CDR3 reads TGCGCCAGCAGCCAAGAAGGCGGGACTAGCCCCCGGGGAACCGGGGAGCTGTTTTTT. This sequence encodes CASSQEGGTSPRGTGELFF.

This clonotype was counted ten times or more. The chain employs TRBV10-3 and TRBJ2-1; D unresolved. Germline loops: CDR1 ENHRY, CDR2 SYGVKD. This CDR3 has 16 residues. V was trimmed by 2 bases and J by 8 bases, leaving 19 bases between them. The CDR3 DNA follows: TGTGCCATCAGTGAGAAGGGTCCCCACATTTCCGATGAGCAGTTCTTC. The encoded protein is CAISEKGPHISDEQFF.

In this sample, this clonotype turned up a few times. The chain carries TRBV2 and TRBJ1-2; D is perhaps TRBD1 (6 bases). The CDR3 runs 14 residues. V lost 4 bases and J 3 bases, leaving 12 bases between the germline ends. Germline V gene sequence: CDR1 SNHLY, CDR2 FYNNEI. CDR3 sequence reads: CASSVGGADYGYTF. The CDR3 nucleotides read TGTGCCAGCAGTGTAGGGGGGGCCGACTATGGCTACACCTTC.

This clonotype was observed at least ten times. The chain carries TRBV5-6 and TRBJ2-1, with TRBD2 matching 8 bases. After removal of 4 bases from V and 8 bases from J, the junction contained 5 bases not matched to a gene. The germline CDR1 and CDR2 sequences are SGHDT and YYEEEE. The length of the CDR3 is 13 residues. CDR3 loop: CASSLGLVDEQFF. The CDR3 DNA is TGTGCCAGCAGCCTGGGACTAGTCGATGAGCAGTTCTTC.

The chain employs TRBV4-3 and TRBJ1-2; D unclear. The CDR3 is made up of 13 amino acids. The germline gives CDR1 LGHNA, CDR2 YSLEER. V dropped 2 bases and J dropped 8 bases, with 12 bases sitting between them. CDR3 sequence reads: CASSQHSLDGYTF. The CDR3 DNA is TGCGCCAGCAGCCAACACAGCTTGGACGGCTACACCTTC.

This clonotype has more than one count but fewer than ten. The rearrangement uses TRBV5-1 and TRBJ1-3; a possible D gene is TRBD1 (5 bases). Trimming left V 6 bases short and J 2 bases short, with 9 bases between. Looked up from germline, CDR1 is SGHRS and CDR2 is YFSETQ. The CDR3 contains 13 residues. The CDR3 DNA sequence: TGCGCCAGCACGTCACAGGCTGGAAACACCATATATTTT. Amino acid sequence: CASTSQAGNTIYF.

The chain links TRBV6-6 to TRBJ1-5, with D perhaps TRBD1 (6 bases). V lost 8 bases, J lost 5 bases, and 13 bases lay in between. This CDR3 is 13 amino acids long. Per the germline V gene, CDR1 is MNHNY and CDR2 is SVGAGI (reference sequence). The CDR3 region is CASGRQAYQPQHF. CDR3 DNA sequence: TGTGCCAGCGGAAGACAGGCTTATCAGCCCCAGCATTTT.